The next 31 T cell receptor beta chains were all read from a single sample in a study of blood T cell repertoires in COVID-19. Profiling relied on immunoSEQ multiplex PCR, and the TCRdb table lists in-frame clones only, not all of them. The table has 200,000 or so clones, around 90% seen once. Sequenced input: peripheral blood. The receptor set was obtained from a man aged 55 to 70 who had recovered from COVID-19.

The V call is TRBV29-1, the J call TRBJ2-1; TRBD2 aligns across 10 bases. The CDR3 has 14 amino acids. Germline values: CDR1 SQVTM, CDR2 ANQGSEA. The trim removed 7 bases at V and 4 bases at J, leaving 7 bases unmatched. DNA of the CDR3: TGCAGCGCCCGGACTAGCGGAGATTACAATGAGCAGTTCTTC. Translation: CSARTSGDYNEQFF.

DNA for the CDR3: TGTGCCAGCAGCTTACAGGGGGCGGCAGATACGCAGTATTTT. Protein: CASSLQGAADTQYF. V gene TRBV11-3 combines with J gene TRBJ2-3; TRBD1 matches at 8 bases. The CDR3 is 14 amino acids. The junction had 2 bases not matched to a gene; V was cut back by 2 bases and J by 4 bases. Germline-derived CDR1 and CDR2 are SGHNT and YENEEA. The whole variable domain, filled in from reference TRBV11-3 and TRBJ2-3, reads EAGVVQSPRYKIIEKKQPVAFWCNPISGHNTLYWYLQNLGQGPELLIRYENEEAVDDSQLPKDRFSAERLKGVDSTLKIQPAELGDSAVYLCASSLQGAADTQYFGPGTRLTVL.

The rearrangement uses TRBV25-1 and TRBJ1-1; D is unresolved. Per germline, CDR1 MGHDK and CDR2 SYGVNS. V lost 4 bases to trimming and J lost 5 bases, with 8 bases between them. The CDR3 length is 12 residues. The CDR3 DNA follows: TGTGCCAGCAGTGGACCGAGGACTGAAGCTTTCTTT. Amino acids: CASSGPRTEAFF.

The CDR3 DNA reads TGCGCCAGCAGCCCCACGGACACTTACAATCAGCCCCAGCATTTT. As protein: CASSPTDTYNQPQHF. V gene TRBV4-1 combines with J gene TRBJ1-5, with TRBD1 as a possible D gene (5 bases). The CDR3 length is 15 residues. CDR1 is MGHRA, CDR2 YSYEKL, per germline. With 4 bases removed from V and 3 bases from J, the gap between germline ends came to 13 bases.

The chain uses TRBV30 and TRBJ2-1; D not resolved. The V gene lost 3 bases and the J gene lost 7 bases, with 13 bases spanning the gap. This CDR3 contains 13 residues. Germline V gene sequence: CDR1 GTSNPN, CDR2 SVGIG (reference sequence). CDR3 residues: CAWRSLEYNEQFF. CDR3 in DNA: TGTGCCTGGAGGAGCCTAGAATATAATGAGCAGTTCTTC. Full variable domain (rest looked up from reference TRBV30 and TRBJ2-1): SQTIHQWPATLVQPVGSPLSLECTVEGTSNPNLYWYRQAAGRGLQLLFYSVGIGQISSEVPQNLSASRPQDRQFILSSKKLLLSDSGFYLCAWRSLEYNEQFFGPGTRLTVL.

The chain joins TRBV5-1 to TRBJ2-7; 10 positions agree with TRBD1. The CDR3 totals 15 residues. Trimming removed 0 bases from V and 2 bases from J; junction bases left unmatched: 2. CDR1 is SGHRS, CDR2 YFSETQ, per germline. CDR3 in amino acids: CASSLGTGGTYEQYF. The CDR3 DNA follows: TGCGCCAGCAGCTTGGGGACAGGGGGGACCTACGAGCAGTACTTC.

This clone was recorded only once. The rearrangement joins TRBV5-1 to TRBJ2-7; the D gene is possibly TRBD2 (5 bases). The germline gives CDR1 SGHRS, CDR2 YFSETQ. This CDR3 comprises 12 residues. Trimming cost V 4 bases and J 6 bases, with 11 bases left between them. The CDR3: CASSRLEGEQYF. CDR3 in DNA: TGCGCCAGCAGCCGATTAGAGGGCGAGCAGTACTTC.

The chain carries TRBV5-1 and TRBJ1-6; D remains unclear. Looked up from germline, CDR1 is SGHRS and CDR2 is YFSETQ. Trimming took 4 bases from V and 7 from J, leaving 18 bases between them. The CDR3 runs 16 residues. Written as DNA, the CDR3 is TGCGCCAGCAGCCCCGGTGAGGGAGTAAGCAATTCACCCCTCCACTTT. Translated: CASSPGEGVSNSPLHF.

V is TRBV7-2 and J is TRBJ2-3; TRBD2 agrees at 7 bases. V dropped 5 bases and J dropped 5; count of bases not matched to a gene: 10. This CDR3 is 15 amino acids long. Germline V gene lookup returns CDR1 SGHTA and CDR2 FQGNSA. For the CDR3, the DNA is TGTGCCAGCAGCCCCCCGGGAGGTTGGGGAGATACGCAGTATTTT. This codes for CASSPPGGWGDTQYF.

The chain employs TRBV29-1 and TRBJ1-2, with TRBD1 matching over 9 bases. The CDR3 has 14 residues. The V segment lost 5 bases and the J segment 3 bases; nucleotides outside the gene matches: 7. CDR1 and CDR2 from the germline V gene are SQVTM and ANQGSEA. In DNA form, the CDR3 reads TGCAGCGTTACCCGGGACAGGGAACACTATGGCTACACCTTC. Translating gives CSVTRDREHYGYTF.

The CDR3 bases are TGTGCCAGCTCCTGGGGCGCAGGGTCTGGAAACACCATATATTTT. It encodes CASSWGAGSGNTIYF. The chain recombines TRBV27 with TRBJ1-3; tentatively, D is TRBD1 (5 bases). The germline V gene encodes CDR1 MNHEY and CDR2 SMNVEV (reference sequence). Trimming shortened V by 8 bases and J by 1 base, and 15 bases separated the two germline ends. This CDR3 has 15 amino acids.

The CDR3 spells CASSQDRNEQYF. The CDR3 DNA reads as TGCGCCAGCAGTCAGGACAGAAACGAGCAGTACTTC. The rearrangement links TRBV10-1 to TRBJ2-7; D is possibly TRBD1 (6 bases). The CDR3 is made up of 12 amino acids. Trimming removed 5 bases at V and 5 bases at J, with 10 bases between. Germline loops: CDR1 WNHNN, CDR2 SYGVQD (reference sequence).

The rearrangement links TRBV7-8 to TRBJ2-7; D is possibly TRBD2 (5 bases). This CDR3 comprises 13 residues. V shed 7 bases and J shed 6 bases, with 16 bases lying between them. Germline lookup yields CDR1 SGHVS and CDR2 FQNEAQ. As DNA, the CDR3 is TGTGCCAGCACCCCCGGAGGTCGGGGCGAGCAGTACTTC. Protein product: CASTPGGRGEQYF.

The chain has TRBV5-8 and TRBJ1-5; D is unresolved. Deletions cut 2 bases from V and 2 bases from J, with 8 bases between. Looked up from germline, CDR1 is SGHTS and CDR2 is YDEGEE. CDR3 length: 14 amino acids. The CDR3 coding sequence is TGTGCCAGCAGCTTCCGGAGGCGCAATCAGCCCCAGCATTTT. It codes for CASSFRRRNQPQHF.

This rearrangement joins TRBV19 to TRBJ1-5; TRBD1 aligns across 9 bases. The CDR3 contains 13 residues. Germline V gene lookup returns CDR1 LNHDA and CDR2 SQIVND (reference sequence). The CDR3, as DNA: TGTGCTTCCGGGACAGGGCTCAATCAGCCCCAGCATTTT. Translated, it gives CASGTGLNQPQHF.

V usage is TRBV14 and J usage is TRBJ1-6; 9 bases are a match to TRBD1. CDR3 length equals 15 residues. Per germline, CDR1 SGHDN and CDR2 FVKESK. Trimming cost V 2 bases and J 5 bases; bases outside gene matches: 1. The CDR3 reads CASSQRTGDNSPLHF. CDR3 DNA: TGTGCCAGCAGCCAAAGGACAGGGGATAATTCACCCCTCCACTTT.

Written as DNA, the CDR3 is TGTGCCAGCAGTGAGGGGACGGGACTCGAGAACGAGCAGTACTTC. Translated: CASSEGTGLENEQYF. The chain carries TRBV6-1 and TRBJ2-7, with TRBD2 as a possible D gene (6 bases). Germline V gives CDR1 MNHNS, CDR2 SASEGT. This CDR3 comprises 15 residues. V dropped 3 bases and J dropped 5 bases, with 17 bases sitting between them.

The V and J genes are TRBV14 and TRBJ2-5; 7 bases fit TRBD2. The CDR3 runs 15 residues. V trimming: 0 bases; J trimming: 7 bases; junction bases outside the gene matches: 8. The germline CDR1 and CDR2 sequences are SGHDN and FVKESK. Written as DNA, the CDR3 is TGTGCCAGCAGCCAAGATGACGCGGGAGAGGCGACCCAGTACTTC. This translates into CASSQDDAGEATQYF. The variable domain in full, completed from reference TRBV14 and TRBJ2-5, reads EAGVTQFPSHSVIEKGQTVTLRCDPISGHDNLYWYRRVMGKEIKFLLHFVKESKQDESGMPNNRFLAERTGGTYSTLKVQPAELEDSGVYFCASSQDDAGEATQYFGPGTRLLVL.

J is TRBJ2-2 and V is TRBV6-1; 10 positions match TRBD2. V was pared by 2 bases and J by 5 bases, with 5 bases of the junction left unmatched. Germline V CDR1 and CDR2: MNHNS, SASEGT. This CDR3 is 16 amino acids long. The CDR3 spells CASSEKSGGATGELFF. The CDR3, as DNA: TGTGCCAGCAGTGAAAAAAGCGGGGGGGCAACCGGGGAGCTGTTTTTT.

V and J are TRBV5-6 and TRBJ2-3; TRBD2 is a possible D gene (6 bases). The V and J ends lost 0 bases and 0 bases respectively, with 17 bases between them. The CDR3 has 18 amino acids. The germline V gene encodes CDR1 SGHDT and CDR2 YYEEEE. The CDR3 here is CASSLGFSLAGSTDTQYF. In DNA, the CDR3 is TGTGCCAGCAGCTTGGGCTTTTCCTTGGCGGGAAGCACAGATACGCAGTATTTT.

This clone was counted once. The V and J genes are TRBV3-1 (or the pseudogene TRBV3-2) and TRBJ2-7; weak D call: TRBD1 (6 bases). V gave up 3 bases and J gave up 2 bases, with 8 bases separating them. Germline V lookup: CDR1 LGHDT, CDR2 YNNKEL (reference sequence). The CDR3 length is 13 residues. For the CDR3, the DNA is TGTGCCAGCAGCCAGGGGGCTGCCTACGAGCAGTACTTC. Its translation: CASSQGAAYEQYF.

V and J are TRBV6-2 or TRBV6-3 and TRBJ2-5; D call uncertain. This CDR3 has 13 amino acids. The V end lost 5 bases, the J end lost 7 bases, and 14 bases lay between the germline ends. The V gene's germline CDR1 is MNHEY and CDR2 SVGEGT. The CDR3 sequence: CASSIVPEATQYF. In nucleotides, the CDR3 is TGTGCCAGCAGTATAGTACCAGAGGCGACCCAGTACTTC.

V is TRBV19 and J is TRBJ1-1; 7 bases map to TRBD1. The CDR3 runs to 22 residues. The V gene's germline CDR1 is LNHDA and CDR2 SQIVND (reference sequence). Losses at the gene ends were 3 bases for V and 1 base for J; bases not matched to a gene: 26. CDR3 loop: CASSIQPTDRALNPLSNTEAFF. In nucleotides, the CDR3 is TGTGCCAGTAGTATCCAACCCACCGACAGGGCCTTAAACCCTCTCTCGAACACTGAAGCTTTCTTT.

The CDR3 coding sequence is TGCGCCAGTACCCTTGGCGGGACAGGGGGCGAAAAACTGTTTTTT. Its translation is CASTLGGTGGEKLFF. The chain carries TRBV5-1 and TRBJ1-4; 12 bases agree with TRBD1. The CDR3 consists of 15 residues. J lost 8 bases, V lost 8 bases, and 10 bases had no gene match. The germline V gene encodes CDR1 SGHRS and CDR2 YFSETQ.

The J gene is TRBJ1-6, the V gene TRBV7-2, with TRBD1 identical over 7 bases. CDR1 is SGHTA and CDR2 is FQGNSA in the germline V gene. V gave up 4 bases and J gave up 6 bases; unmatched junction bases: 6. The CDR3 is 15 residues long. CDR3 in DNA: TGTGCCAGCAGCTCCGACAGGGCCAGTAATTCACCCCTCCACTTT. As protein: CASSSDRASNSPLHF.

The chain couples TRBV5-5 to TRBJ2-1; TRBD1 agrees at 7 bases. This CDR3 comprises 14 residues. With V trimmed by 1 base and J by 8 bases, 6 bases remained unmatched. The germline V gene has CDR1 SGHKS and CDR2 YYEKEE (reference sequence). CDR3 nucleotides: TGTGCCAGCAGCTTGAGAAACAGGGGTTATGAGCAGTTCTTC. Translated: CASSLRNRGYEQFF. Complete variable domain (other parts from reference TRBV5-5 and TRBJ2-1): DAGVTQSPTHLIKTRGQQVTLRCSPISGHKSVSWYQQVLGQGPQFIFQYYEKEERGRGNFPDRFSARQFPNYSSELNVNALLLGDSALYLCASSLRNRGYEQFFGPGTRLTVL.

V is TRBV19 and J is TRBJ1-5; 7 positions agree with TRBD1. With V trimmed by 4 bases and J by 3 bases, 6 bases remained unmatched. CDR1 and CDR2 from the germline V gene are LNHDA and SQIVND (reference sequence). CDR3 length: 15 amino acids. The CDR3 spells CASSTRDSLNQPQHF. For the CDR3, the DNA is TGTGCCAGTAGTACTCGGGACAGCCTCAATCAGCCCCAGCATTTT.

The chain employs TRBV7-9 and TRBJ2-7; D unclear. The CDR3 sequence is 14 residues long. Germline V CDR1 and CDR2: SEHNR, FQNEAQ (reference sequence). The V end lost 1 base, the J end lost 3 bases, and 10 bases lay between the germline ends. CDR3 residues: CASSLGETGYEQYF. The CDR3 DNA reads as TGTGCCAGCAGCTTAGGAGAAACTGGCTACGAGCAGTACTTC.

The gene calls are TRBV19 and TRBJ2-1, with 9 bases fitting TRBD2. Germline CDR1 reads LNHDA; CDR2 reads SQIVND (reference sequence). J lost 8 bases, V lost 4 bases, and 9 bases had no gene match. The CDR3 sequence is 15 residues long. The DNA for the CDR3 is TGTGCCAGTAGTACCTCCGGGACTAGCATAGATGAGCAGTTCTTC. The encoded protein is CASSTSGTSIDEQFF.

The chain uses TRBV6-5 and TRBJ1-2, with 9 bases identical to TRBD1. V gave up 6 bases and J gave up 4 bases; unmatched junction bases: 3. Germline V gene sequence: CDR1 MNHEY, CDR2 SVGAGI. This CDR3 has 13 residues. Here the CDR3 reads CASRRDRVYGYTF. The CDR3 DNA reads as TGTGCCAGCAGGAGGGACAGGGTCTATGGCTACACCTTC.

The chain employs TRBV6-5 and TRBJ2-1, with D tentatively TRBD1 (5 bases). Trimming took off 7 bases at V and 6 bases at J, with 19 bases between the two ends. In germline, CDR1 is MNHEY, CDR2 SVGAGI. The CDR3 is 15 amino acids. The CDR3 DNA reads TGTGCCAGCACTGGGCCATTGGCTAGGGGCAATGAGCAGTTCTTC. Translation gives CASTGPLARGNEQFF.